The 9 T cell receptor beta chains listed next were all sequenced from one sample in a study of Ad26.COV2.S vaccination and SARS-CoV-2 variants. This table comes from immunoSEQ multiplex PCR, and its TCRdb copy is limited to in-frame clones, with some not included. The repertoire holds some 240,000 clones, with roughly nine tenths as singletons. As to treatment: around 19 received Ad26.COV2.S at low or high dose, single or two shots; five or six received placebo; per-sample allocation not given. All samples were drawn on day 63, counting from the first vaccine or placebo injection. This specimen was peripheral blood, taken in a trial of Ad26.COV2.S vaccine versus placebo. These TCRs come from a person between 18 and 65 years old who received the Ad26.COV2.S COVID-19 vaccine or a placebo.

The DNA of the CDR3 is TGCAGCGGCTCGTACGAGCAGTACGTC. It is translated as CSGSYEQYV. The chain recombines TRBV29-1 with TRBJ2-7; D unresolved. With 7 bases removed from V and 4 bases from J, the gap between germline ends came to 5 bases. The germline CDR1 and CDR2 sequences are SQVTM and ANQGSEA. The CDR3 has 9 residues.

The rearrangement joins TRBV9 to TRBJ1-2; D ambiguous. The CDR3 sequence is 15 residues long. Deletions cut 0 bases from V and 4 bases from J, with 13 bases between. CDR1 is SGDLS, CDR2 YYNGEE, per germline. Here the CDR3 reads CASSVASPGVYGYTF. Written as DNA, the CDR3 is TGTGCCAGCAGCGTAGCAAGCCCCGGAGTCTATGGCTACACCTTC. The whole variable domain, remainder taken from reference TRBV9 and TRBJ1-2, is DSGVTQTPKHLITATGQRVTLRCSPRSGDLSVYWYQQSLDQGLQFLIQYYNGEERAKGNILERFSAQQFPDLHSELNLSSLELGDSALYFCASSVASPGVYGYTFGSGTRLTVV.

This chain uses TRBV7-2 with TRBJ1-3; D is undetermined. V lost 1 base and J lost 4, with 8 bases in between. Germline V gives CDR1 SGHTA, CDR2 FQGNSA. The CDR3 has 14 amino acids. The CDR3 reads CASSLGGRGNTIYF. CDR3 DNA: TGTGCCAGCAGCTTAGGAGGACGGGGAAACACCATATATTTT.

The rearrangement uses TRBV28 and TRBJ2-5; D not certain. V was trimmed by 3 bases and J by 1 base, leaving 9 bases between them. The V gene's germline CDR1 is MDHEN and CDR2 SYDVKM. This CDR3 comprises 14 residues. In DNA, the CDR3 is TGTGCCAGCAGTTTGTTAAGGCCCCAAGAGACCCAGTACTTC. Translated, it gives CASSLLRPQETQYF.

V is TRBV3-1 (or the pseudogene TRBV3-2) and J is TRBJ1-4; 8 bases align to TRBD1. The CDR3 totals 13 residues. The V gene's germline CDR1 is LGHDT and CDR2 YNNKEL (reference sequence). V gave up 4 bases and J gave up 12 bases; unmatched junction bases: 7. The CDR3 DNA reads TGTGCCAGCAGCCCGTCGACAGGGGCTGAACTGTTTTTT. Protein: CASSPSTGAELFF.

The rearrangement links TRBV7-9 to TRBJ2-6; 8 bases agree with TRBD1. Germline values: CDR1 SEHNR, CDR2 FQNEAQ (reference sequence). This CDR3 has 17 residues. The V segment lost 5 bases and the J segment 0 bases; nucleotides outside the gene matches: 6. CDR3 DNA: TGTGCCAGCAGCGAGGACAGGGTCTTCTCTGGGGCCAACGTCCTGACTTTC. This encodes CASSEDRVFSGANVLTF.

This chain uses TRBV7-2 with TRBJ1-1, with D hard to call. The CDR3 runs to 16 residues. V was trimmed by 2 bases and J by 0 bases, leaving 13 bases between them. Germline V gene data show CDR1 as SGHTA and CDR2 as FQGNSA. Here the CDR3 reads CASSLSVHSMNTEAFF. CDR3 in DNA: TGTGCCAGCAGCTTATCGGTACACAGCATGAACACTGAAGCTTTCTTT.

V gene TRBV4-2 combines with J gene TRBJ2-3; 10 bases align to TRBD2. Germline values: CDR1 LGHNA, CDR2 YNFKEQ. CDR3 size: 17 residues. Trimming cost V 5 bases and J 1 base; bases outside gene matches: 9. The CDR3 spells CASSVSPGTSGTDTQYF. The CDR3 coding sequence is TGTGCCAGCAGCGTATCGCCCGGGACTAGCGGCACAGATACGCAGTATTTT.

The V call is TRBV19, the J call TRBJ1-1; 8 bases fit TRBD1. This CDR3 is built from 12 residues. After removal of 9 bases from V and 7 bases from J, the junction contained 7 bases not matched to a gene. Germline V gene lookup returns CDR1 LNHDA and CDR2 SQIVND (reference sequence). The CDR3 DNA is TGTGCCAGCAGACAGGGGCCGCGTGAAGCTTTCTTT. Encoded protein: CASRQGPREAFF.